This T cell receptor beta chain emerged from a study of blood T cell repertoires in COVID-19. The wider study: COVID-19 samples collected from the United States, Italy and Spain covered acute and convalescent phases. T cells, B-cell-depleted T cells, or PBMCs provided the cDNA or gDNA that served as material.

The authors' processing: The authors estimated nucleated cell counts from reference gene primer amplification. Sequencing was performed with immunoSEQ multiplex PCR; in TCRdb, only in-frame clones are kept and a portion is missing. V and J calls and clone size are as listed in that table; D and trimming were resolved from the DNA. The sample has approximately 360,000 clones, roughly 90% seen once; the top ten hold approximately 1%. Participants were placed into cohorts based on the clinical history they reported. In regard to this clone: Other DNA variants within this sample encode the same CDR3.

Germline-derived CDR1 and CDR2 are KGHDR and SFDVKD. CDR3 size: 14 residues. J gave up 5 bases and V 3 bases, and 5 bases lay outside the gene matches. This TCR was sampled from a woman aged 30 to 39 with acute COVID-19. Source material: PBMCs or T cells enriched from blood (not recorded which). This chain links TRBV24-1 with TRBJ1-2, with 7 bases fitting TRBD1. DNA for the CDR3: TGTGCCACCAGTGATCCGGGACAGACTTATGGCTACACCTTC. This translates into CATSDPGQTYGYTF.